Listed below are T cell receptor beta chains from one sample, sequenced in a study of human T cells and chemical hapten exposure. TCRdb used MiXCR to reprocess the RACE reads, holding one entry per CDR3 protein. This sample has 380,000 or so distinct CDR3 sequences; approximately 5.1% occur once, and the top ten carry about 2.2%. Sequencing was performed on whole blood, taken in connection with sensitization to the hapten diphenylcyclopropenone (DPC). These receptors all stem from a woman in her fifties or sixties with alopecia areata. Some clones in this sample may be carry-over from other donors' samples. CDR3s include the opening cysteine and the closing phenylalanine or tryptophan. Fields, in order: V gene, clone size, D gene, J gene, CDR3 protein, CDR3 DNA. The D gene is left open where the match is weak. The size field is filled for only some rows; it gives once, few, many or a size class.

v_call: TRBV2; clone_size: many; d_call: TRBD2; j_call: TRBJ2-1; cdr3_aa: CASTSRLAGAREQFF; cdr3_nt: TGTGCCAGCACTTCCCGACTAGCGGGAGCGCGTGAGCAGTTCTTC
v_call: TRBV20-1; clone_size: many; d_call: TRBD2; j_call: TRBJ2-1; cdr3_aa: CSGTRSGGTNNEQFF; cdr3_nt: TGCAGCGGAACCCGAAGCGGGGGGACTAACAATGAGCAGTTCTTC
v_call: TRBV5-1; clone_size: few; d_call: .; j_call: TRBJ2-3; cdr3_aa: CASSLDYRPTDTQYF; cdr3_nt: TGCGCCAGCAGCTTGGACTACCGTCCCACAGATACGCAGTATTTT
v_call: TRBV4-3; clone_size: .; d_call: TRBD2; j_call: TRBJ2-3; cdr3_aa: CAKPESSGRGGDTQYF; cdr3_nt: TGCGCCAAACCAGAGTCTAGCGGGAGGGGTGGAGATACGCAGTATTTT
v_call: TRBV12-3/TRBV12-4; clone_size: many; d_call: TRBD2; j_call: TRBJ2-7; cdr3_aa: CASTNDPTSGFYEQYF; cdr3_nt: TGTGCCAGCACCAACGATCCGACTAGCGGATTCTACGAGCAGTACTTC
v_call: TRBV15; clone_size: .; d_call: .; j_call: TRBJ2-6; cdr3_aa: CATSRQLGTGRVLTF; cdr3_nt: TGTGCCACCAGCAGACAATTAGGAACAGGGCGCGTCCTGACTTTC
v_call: TRBV5-1; clone_size: .; d_call: TRBD2; j_call: TRBJ2-4; cdr3_aa: CASSSTGTSGPGDIQYF; cdr3_nt: TGCGCCAGCAGCTCAACCGGGACTAGCGGGCCTGGAGACATTCAGTACTTC
v_call: TRBV7-9; clone_size: many; d_call: TRBD1; j_call: TRBJ2-5; cdr3_aa: CASSLLTGDGETQYF; cdr3_nt: TGTGCCAGCAGCCTCCTGACAGGGGATGGAGAGACCCAGTACTTC
v_call: TRBV9; clone_size: .; d_call: .; j_call: TRBJ2-6; cdr3_aa: CASSDPRLNHVLTF; cdr3_nt: TGTGCCAGCAGCGACCCACGACTGAATCACGTCCTGACTTTC
v_call: TRBV4-1; clone_size: many; d_call: TRBD1; j_call: TRBJ1-6; cdr3_aa: CASSFGQGGNSPLHF; cdr3_nt: TGCGCCAGCAGCTTCGGACAGGGCGGTAATTCACCCCTCCACTTT
v_call: TRBV6-1; clone_size: .; d_call: .; j_call: TRBJ1-1; cdr3_aa: CASRVAGTHTEAFF; cdr3_nt: TGTGCCAGCAGAGTAGCAGGGACCCACACTGAAGCTTTCTTT
v_call: TRBV6-5; clone_size: many; d_call: .; j_call: TRBJ2-3; cdr3_aa: CASSPKGTDTQYF; cdr3_nt: TGTGCCAGCAGTCCTAAGGGCACAGATACGCAGTATTTT
v_call: TRBV12-3/TRBV12-4; clone_size: few; d_call: .; j_call: TRBJ1-6; cdr3_aa: CASSAPFNSPLHF; cdr3_nt: TGTGCCAGCAGTGCCCCCTTTAATTCACCCCTCCACTTT
v_call: TRBV19; clone_size: many; d_call: .; j_call: TRBJ2-2; cdr3_aa: CASSMMDLQSGELFF; cdr3_nt: TGTGCCAGTAGTATGATGGACTTACAGTCCGGGGAGCTGTTTTTT
v_call: TRBV6-6; clone_size: many; d_call: .; j_call: TRBJ1-5; cdr3_aa: CASTLKGVVQPQHF; cdr3_nt: TGTGCCAGCACCCTAAAGGGGGTAGTTCAGCCCCAGCATTTT
v_call: TRBV10-3; clone_size: .; d_call: .; j_call: TRBJ2-3; cdr3_aa: CAISTGSGTQYF; cdr3_nt: TGTGCCATCAGCACCGGGTCCGGGACGCAGTATTTT
v_call: TRBV28; clone_size: many; d_call: .; j_call: TRBJ1-5; cdr3_aa: CASSTADTGVVQPQHF; cdr3_nt: TGTGCCAGCAGTACCGCAGATACGGGGGTTGTTCAGCCCCAGCATTTT
v_call: TRBV27; clone_size: many; d_call: TRBD2; j_call: TRBJ2-6; cdr3_aa: CASSRGEVRSGANVLTF; cdr3_nt: TGTGCCAGCAGCCGGGGGGAGGTTCGCTCTGGGGCCAACGTCCTGACTTTC
v_call: TRBV2; clone_size: many; d_call: .; j_call: TRBJ2-2; cdr3_aa: CASSGTFNTGELFF; cdr3_nt: TGTGCCAGCAGCGGGACTTTTAACACCGGGGAGCTGTTTTTT
v_call: TRBV12-3/TRBV12-4; clone_size: few; d_call: .; j_call: TRBJ2-1; cdr3_aa: CASSLPPRIFF; cdr3_nt: TGTGCCAGCAGTTTACCCCCCCGAATCTTCTTC
v_call: TRBV7-2; clone_size: many; d_call: TRBD2; j_call: TRBJ2-1; cdr3_aa: CASSQRGLPAYNEQFF; cdr3_nt: TGTGCCAGCAGCCAAAGGGGACTACCAGCCTACAATGAGCAGTTCTTC